The rows below give T cell receptor beta chains drawn from one sample of a study of blood T cell repertoires in COVID-19. Produced via immunoSEQ multiplex PCR; TCRdb's table is partial and in-frame only. This table holds under 300,000 clones, roughly nine tenths found once. Sequencing was done on a sample of PBMCs or T cells enriched from blood (not recorded which). The receptor set was obtained from a woman aged 55-69 years who had recovered from COVID-19. Both conserved end residues are trimmed from each CDR3. Size tells how often a clone was seen (once, few, many) or the class of an expanded clone, and some rows leave it out.

>TRBJ2-7|NA|TRBV20-1
SAYGAYEQY
>TRBJ1-1|NA|TRBV5-1
ATRRSLSNTEAF
>TRBJ2-3|NA|TRBV11-3
ASSPPPGRGGDTQY
>TRBJ1-1|NA|TRBV7-3
ASSLGTGNMNTEAF
>TRBJ2-7|few|TRBV4-2
ASSKGTGIVHEQY
>TRBJ2-1|NA|TRBV27
ASSSLAGRYNEQF
>TRBJ2-1|NA|TRBV10-1
ARVERGSYNEQF
>TRBJ2-1|NA|TRBV6-5
ASALVSYNEQF
>TRBJ2-7|NA|TRBV19
ASSPGGYYEQY
>TRBJ1-1|once|TRBV10-1
ASSPGNTEAF
>TRBJ2-3|NA|TRBV27
ASSYSGGAINTQY
>TRBJ1-2|NA|TRBV19
ASSRGRGYGYT
>TRBJ2-4|NA|TRBV6-1
ASSDHRGDIQY
>TRBJ2-6|NA|TRBV12-3/TRBV12-4
ASSRSGANVLT
>TRBJ1-5|few|TRBV30
AWSPSTGQPLNQPQH
>TRBJ2-1|NA|TRBV12-5
ASGFARLAVYNEQF
>TRBJ1-4|NA|TRBV6-5
ASTKTRANEKLF
>TRBJ2-5|NA|TRBV7-9
ASSLAGRGSQETQY
>TRBJ1-6|NA|TRBV5-5
ASSFDFNSPLH
>TRBJ1-1|NA|TRBV28
ASRGPGQGSTEAF
>TRBJ1-1|NA|TRBV2
ASAWTDARTEAF
>TRBJ2-7|NA|TRBV9
ASSVGIKGEQY
>TRBJ2-2|NA|TRBV2
ASSERENTGELF
>TRBJ2-2|NA|TRBV28
ASSPLAGENTGELF
>TRBJ1-2|NA|TRBV2
ASGDRTYGYT
>TRBJ1-5|NA|TRBV10-1
ASSEDNNQPQH
>TRBJ1-1|NA|TRBV5-1
ASSYITGNTEAF
>TRBJ1-1|NA|TRBV18
ASSPRTGDNTEAF
>TRBJ1-6|NA|TRBV30
AWIGADGTKYNSPLH
>TRBJ1-1|NA|TRBV12-3/TRBV12-4
ASSGTLDTEAF
>TRBJ2-7|NA|TRBV14
ASSQDRGGGLTYEQY
>TRBJ1-5|NA|TRBV7-9
ASSRQGVQPQH
>TRBJ1-5|NA|TRBV28
ASRRHRGSNQPQH
>TRBJ2-2|NA|TRBV5-6
ASSLAGRDGELF
>TRBJ1-5|once|TRBV28
ASSPPRGNQPQH
>TRBJ1-3|NA|TRBV21-1
ASLGPGQAPQVGNTIY
>TRBJ1-2|once|TRBV11-1
ASSPFQGRYGYT
>TRBJ1-4|once|TRBV25-1
ASSPTGGGGKLF
>TRBJ1-4|NA|TRBV19
ASSSLGQGESEKLF
>TRBJ2-4|NA|TRBV5-5
ASSFDTAKNIQY
>TRBJ2-2|NA|TRBV6-5
ASSYSARVDTGELF
>TRBJ2-4|NA|TRBV11-3
ASSPGTGENIQY
>TRBJ1-2|NA|TRBV5-6
ASSLVLLDYGYT
>TRBJ2-7|NA|TRBV21-1
ASSAEHQLDEQY
>TRBJ2-7|NA|TRBV28
ASSFEGVDEQY
>TRBJ2-1|NA|TRBV19
ASSPGIPSDHEQF
>TRBJ2-5|NA|TRBV6-1
ASTESGETQY
>TRBJ2-7|NA|TRBV24-1
ATSDNWGGDEQY
>TRBJ2-7|few|TRBV2
ASSDFGEQY
>TRBJ1-4|NA|TRBV28
ASSQGTNEKLF
>TRBJ2-2|NA|TRBV28
ASSFPLAGEVTGELF
>TRBJ2-3|once|TRBV6-5
ASTKTSGSTDTQY
>TRBJ1-2|NA|TRBV6-5
ASSYSGVGTYGYT
>TRBJ1-2|NA|TRBV6-5
ASRPDRETNYGYT
>TRBJ2-1|NA|TRBV18
ASSGWLAYNEQF